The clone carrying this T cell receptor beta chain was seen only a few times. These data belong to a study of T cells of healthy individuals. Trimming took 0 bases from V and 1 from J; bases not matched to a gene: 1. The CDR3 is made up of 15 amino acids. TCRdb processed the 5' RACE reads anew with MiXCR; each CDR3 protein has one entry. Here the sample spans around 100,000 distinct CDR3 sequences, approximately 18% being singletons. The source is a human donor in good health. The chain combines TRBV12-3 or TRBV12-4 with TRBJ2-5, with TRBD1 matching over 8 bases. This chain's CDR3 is CASSLADRAQETQYF. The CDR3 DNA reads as TGTGCCAGCAGTTTAGCGGACAGGGCCCAAGAGACCCAGTACTTC.